This paragraph reports one TCR beta chain. In terms of age and location, participants ranged from roughly 18 to 95 years and lived in around 22 US areas. Grouping used clinical history reported by participants in a survey and questionnaire. Authors' data handling: Quantification of nucleated cells was approximated via reference gene primer amplification. Generated by immunoSEQ multiplex PCR, the TCRdb table keeps only in-frame clones and is missing some. The DNA gave D and trimming, while V, J and clone size come from that table. Among about 280,000 clones, 85% to 90% were seen once, and the ten largest hold 1.5% to 2%. The sample originates from a study of blood T cell repertoires in COVID-19. This CDR3 region has 12 residues. The germline CDR1 and CDR2 sequences are MDHEN and SYDVKM. The V gene lost 8 bases and the J gene lost 4 bases, with 11 bases spanning the gap.

The chain recombines TRBV28 with TRBJ1-2; the D is unclear. The TCR was taken from a woman in her sixties who had recovered from COVID-19. Sequenced sample: PBMCs or T cells enriched from blood (not recorded which). DNA for the CDR3: TGTGCCAGCGGTGATAGAGGCTATGGCTACACCTTC. Its translation: CASGDRGYGYTF.